The present TCR beta chain was sequenced within a study of radiation and T cells in renal cell carcinoma. Study findings and constraints: Top tumor clonotypes rose in blood 2 weeks post-radiation, then contracted.

Time point specified: baseline pretreatment blood. Stated treatment: 15 Gy SBRT to primary tumor, nephrectomy 4 weeks later. Assay: immunoSEQ multiplex PCR; the TCRdb copy retains only in-frame clones and omits some. The sample comprises 120,000 to 150,000 clones, 88% of which are singletons, and 4.1% rests with the top ten. Per the germline V gene, CDR1 is LNHDA and CDR2 is SQIVND (reference sequence). This CDR3 comprises 14 residues. Deletions cut 7 bases from V and 0 bases from J, with 12 bases between. The table lists this clone with a few counts. Its cognate antigen is unknown. The sequence was collected from an older woman with renal cell carcinoma. The V call is TRBV19, the J call TRBJ1-1, with D unclear. Sequencing used blood, obtained from a patient whose treatment included radiotherapy and nephrectomy. CDR3 protein: CASTLQGLNTEAFF. The CDR3 nucleotides are TGTGCCAGTACCCTCCAAGGTCTGAACACTGAAGCTTTCTTT.